The clone carrying this T cell receptor (beta chain) was seen just once. This sample was included in a study of blood T cell repertoires in COVID-19. CDR3 length equals 15 residues. Germline CDR1 PRHDT, CDR2 FYEKMQ (reference sequence). V gave up 4 bases and J gave up 0 bases; unmatched junction bases: 3. The study recruited people aged roughly 18 to 100 years across about two dozen US areas. Which cohort a participant joined came from the clinical history participants gave. Libraries were prepared by immunoSEQ multiplex PCR; TCRdb keeps only in-frame clonotypes and omits some of them. The table has roughly 500,000 clones, approximately 88% seen once.

The V and J genes are TRBV13 and TRBJ1-1; 9 nucleotides line up with TRBD1. The clonotype originates from a middle-aged woman who had recovered from COVID-19. The sequenced sample was PBMCs or T cells enriched from blood (not recorded which). CDR3 loop: CASSSRTGVNTEAFF. CDR3 sequence (DNA): TGTGCCAGCAGCTCCAGGACAGGGGTGAACACTGAAGCTTTCTTT.